Sequencing of this T cell receptor (beta chain) was carried out in a study of blood T cells in healthy people across ages (dated by TCRdb to the mid-2010s). Study-wide context: In model experiments, template switching captured about one uniquely barcoded TCR beta cDNA molecule for every two T cells. Two additional independent replicas of 1 million unique cDNA reads from the same blood draw were analyzed for two donors (one aged 18 to 30 and one aged 80 or older). To track age-related changes in TCR beta repertoire diversity, the study relied on deep sequencing normalized with unique cDNA molecular identifiers. The donors were divided into four age groups: young (average around 16 years), middle-aged (about 41), aged (62) and long-lived (approximately 74). The research as a whole found: Conclusive comparison of naive and antigen-experienced compartments was prevented by the profiling of bulk unsorted PBMCs. Estimates of total diversity based on one million sequenced T cells were considered lower bounds and underestimates. Donor CMV infection status was unknown, potentially confounding age-related changes in expanded clonotypes. Compared with the aged group, the long-lived group had more naive CD4+ T cells, fewer expanded clones and increased TCR diversity, suggesting age selection. As age increased, observed TCR beta diversity per million T cells dropped in a roughly linear way, and a significant reduction was already evident by age 40. A strong correlation was found between observed TCR beta diversity and the percentage of naive T cells measured by flow cytometry.

A few counts support this clonotype. Its cognate antigen has yet to be identified. No base quality values were provided; no much bigger clone lies one nucleotide off. Library preparation used 5' RACE. Sequencer: Illumina HiSeq 2500. A second PCR of about 6 to 12 cycles was run with a J-beta primer mix and a sample-barcoded 5' primer. A unique molecular identifier was introduced onto each TCR beta cDNA molecule by a template-switch 5' adaptor carrying 12 random nucleotides. Each sample yielded at least 2.5 million CDR3-containing paired-end reads. First-strand cDNA was synthesized from all RNA with the Mint cDNA synthesis kit, primed by a TRBC-specific oligonucleotide. After uracil-DNA glycosylase treatment, a first 18-cycle PCR used universal primers M1SS and BC2_uni_R on all cDNA. The paper's data handling went like this. Normalization of each sample was performed by random selection of 1 million high-quality reads, each carrying a distinct molecular identifier. Instead of being binned into consensus sequences, reads with shared molecular identifiers were discarded. MiTCR, with a Q25 quality threshold and the strictest error-elimination algorithm, was used for CDR3 identification, clonotype clustering and error correction. A nonparametric unseen species model using Euler transformation provided a lower-bound estimate of total TCR beta diversity. TCRdb handled the public reads itself, with Q25 trimming in fastp and clone calling in MiXCR, and kept productive beta chains. Every entry covers one CDR3 protein and lists the most common genes and DNA from its rows. None of the V and J calls come from the authors' own analysis; TCRdb made them. The sample data list roughly 800,000 distinct CDR3 sequences, and 20% to 30% of these were observed just once. Of the sample, approximately 2.9% falls within the top ten clones.

Systemically healthy Caucasian individuals from Russia, around 39 in total and aged roughly 6 to 95 years, were included as donors. Each donor gave about 10 milliliters of peripheral blood, drawn into EDTA-treated Vacutainer tubes. Ficoll-Paque density-gradient centrifugation was used to isolate PBMCs, with at least 6.5 million per sample. Trizol reagent was used to extract total RNA from the PBMCs, yielding at least 6 micrograms per sample. The percentages of naive CD45RAhigh/CD27high T cells were determined by flow cytometry on a PBMC aliquot from every donor. CDR1 and CDR2 are drawn from the germline V gene: LGHNT, FRNRAP. Inclusive of the bounding cysteine and phenylalanine, the CDR3 is 14 residues long. The retained sequence is limited to the CDR3, 42 bases, with the frame set at the first base. V and J are truncated by 4 bases and 4 bases respectively, leaving an intervening sequence of 13 bases.

The data also belong to a second study, concerning T cells of mothers and their children. The second investigation adds: Nine systemically healthy Caucasian individuals, comprising three mothers and their six children, were included as donors. cDNA synthesis used all of the extracted RNA, with about 1.5 ug of RNA in each 15 ul reaction. Sample barcodes and 2-4 random nucleotides were added via the M1S primer in the second PCR. Each mother yielded over 8 million TCR beta CDR3 reads and each child about 3 million reads. In both related and unrelated pairs, thymic selection shapes the output of TCR recombination in a similar way, with inherited differences having only a minor effect. Related mother-child pairs always showed normalized repertoire overlap that was slightly higher than in unrelated mother-child pairs, though the difference was never significant. No persistent microchimeric T cell clones were found, with a detection sensitivity of roughly 100 clones per million clonotypes. In the study, deep NGS was used to compare the TCR beta repertoires of mothers and children, and features distinguishing related mother-child pairs from unrelated individuals were sought. On average, the children were about 12 +/- 4 years old, while the mothers were about 40 +/- 4 years old. After adapters were ligated using NEBNext reagents, the libraries underwent 100+100 nt paired-end sequencing on an Illumina HiSeq 2000. Mother and child libraries were prepared a month apart and sequenced in separate runs to prevent cross-contamination. Between about 500,000 and 2,100,000 distinct TCR beta clonotypes were identified per donor. Naive TCR beta clonotypes were estimated from low-frequency clonotypes matched to each donor's FACS-determined naive share, without sorting.

Sequencing used blood. This TCR was sampled from a boy under 18 in good health. The chain is encoded by TRBV12-5 joined to TRBJ1-2, with no reliable assignment of the D segment. The DNA is TGTGCTAGTGGTTCCTCGTCCGGGCCCTATGGCTACACCTTC. The resulting protein is CASGSSSGPYGYTF.